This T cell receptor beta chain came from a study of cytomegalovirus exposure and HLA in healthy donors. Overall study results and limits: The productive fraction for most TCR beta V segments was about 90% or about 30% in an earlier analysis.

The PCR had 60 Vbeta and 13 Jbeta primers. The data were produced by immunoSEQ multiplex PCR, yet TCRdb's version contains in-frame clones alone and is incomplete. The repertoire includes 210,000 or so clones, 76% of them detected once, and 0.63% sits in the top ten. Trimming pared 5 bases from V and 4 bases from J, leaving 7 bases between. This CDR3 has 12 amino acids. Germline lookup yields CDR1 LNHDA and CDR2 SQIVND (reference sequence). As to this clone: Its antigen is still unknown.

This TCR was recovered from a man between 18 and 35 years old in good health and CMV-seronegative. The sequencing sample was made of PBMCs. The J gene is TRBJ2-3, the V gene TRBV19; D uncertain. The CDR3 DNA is TGTGCCAGTAGTCTTGACTCAGATACGCAGTATTTT. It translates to CASSLDSDTQYF.